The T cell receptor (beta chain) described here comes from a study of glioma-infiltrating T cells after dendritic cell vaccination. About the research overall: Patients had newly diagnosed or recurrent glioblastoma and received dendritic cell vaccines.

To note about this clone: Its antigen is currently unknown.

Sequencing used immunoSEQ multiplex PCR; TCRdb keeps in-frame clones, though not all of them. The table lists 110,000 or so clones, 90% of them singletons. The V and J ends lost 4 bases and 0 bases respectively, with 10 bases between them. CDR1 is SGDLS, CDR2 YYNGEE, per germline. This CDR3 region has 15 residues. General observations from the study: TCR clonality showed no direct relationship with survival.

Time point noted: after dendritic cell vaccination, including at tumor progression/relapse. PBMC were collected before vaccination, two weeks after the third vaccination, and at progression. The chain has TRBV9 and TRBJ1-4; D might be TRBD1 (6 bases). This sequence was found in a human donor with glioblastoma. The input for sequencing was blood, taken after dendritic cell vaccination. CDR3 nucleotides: TGTGCCAGCAGCCCACAGGGTGCAACTAATGAAAAACTGTTTTTT. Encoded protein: CASSPQGATNEKLFF.